Shown below are 9 T cell receptor beta chains from a single sample sequenced in a study of Ad26.COV2.S vaccination and SARS-CoV-2 variants. Assay: immunoSEQ multiplex PCR; the TCRdb copy retains only in-frame clones and omits some. The sample lists about 140,000 clones, about nine tenths occurring once. The material was peripheral blood, obtained after recovery from COVID-19. The receptors shown here come from a human donor who had recovered from COVID-19.

This rearrangement joins TRBV19 to TRBJ1-1, with D perhaps TRBD1 (6 bases). V was clipped by 7 bases and J by 1 base, with 10 bases between them. CDR1 and CDR2 (germline): LNHDA, SQIVND (reference sequence). The CDR3 is 13 amino acids. As DNA, the CDR3 is TGTGCCAGTAAGCAGGGGAGGAACACTGAAGCTTTCTTT. Translated, it gives CASKQGRNTEAFF.

The V and J genes are TRBV7-2 and TRBJ1-3; D is unresolved. CDR1 SGHTA and CDR2 FQGNSA come from the germline V gene. The CDR3 has 15 amino acids. The germline V and J ends were trimmed by 5 bases and 8 bases, with 19 bases remaining between them. The CDR3 loop is CASSHDVRKRDTIYF. CDR3 DNA: TGTGCCAGCAGCCACGACGTCAGGAAGAGAGACACCATATATTTT.

The J gene is TRBJ2-2, the V gene TRBV27; the match to TRBD2 covers 7 bases. Germline V gives CDR1 MNHEY, CDR2 SMNVEV (reference sequence). The CDR3 length is 17 residues. Germline trimming cut 0 bases from V and 5 bases from J; bases unmatched to any gene: 9. Here the CDR3 reads CASSLSGGTGWTGELFF. The DNA of the CDR3 is TGTGCCAGCAGTTTATCCGGGGGGACTGGGTGGACCGGGGAGCTGTTTTTT.

The chain recombines TRBV6-2 or TRBV6-3 with TRBJ2-4; 7 bases are a match to TRBD1. This CDR3 contains 11 residues. Looked up from germline, CDR1 is MNHEY and CDR2 is SVGEGT. Trimming at V came to 6 bases and at J to 10 bases, leaving 3 bases not matched to a gene. As DNA, the CDR3 is TGTGCCAGCAGCCAGGGGGTGATTCAGTACTTC. Its translation: CASSQGVIQYF.

The J gene is TRBJ1-1, the V gene TRBV18; D is perhaps TRBD1 (6 bases). Per the germline V gene, CDR1 is KGHSH and CDR2 is LQKENI. Trimming removed 3 bases from V and 0 bases from J, with 11 bases in between. This CDR3 has 15 residues. CDR3 protein: CASSPQTGLNTEAFF. The DNA of the CDR3 is TGTGCCAGCTCACCTCAGACAGGACTGAACACTGAAGCTTTCTTT.

The chain couples TRBV19 to TRBJ2-1; D is undetermined. The CDR3 sequence is 15 residues long. The germline V gene has CDR1 LNHDA and CDR2 SQIVND (reference sequence). V was trimmed by 1 base and J by 0 bases, leaving 7 bases between them. The CDR3 here is CASSIAVSSYNEQFF. In DNA, the CDR3 is TGTGCCAGTAGTATAGCAGTCAGCTCCTACAATGAGCAGTTCTTC.

The chain couples TRBV6-5 to TRBJ1-6; tentatively, D is TRBD1 (6 bases). The CDR3 has 16 residues. Between the trimmed V and J ends, which lost 1 base and 8 bases, there was a span of 15 bases. Looked up from germline, CDR1 is MNHEY and CDR2 is SVGAGI. This CDR3 is CASSYYLGRGDSPLHF. The CDR3 DNA reads TGTGCCAGCAGTTACTATCTGGGGAGGGGGGATTCACCCCTCCACTTT.

V usage is TRBV27 and J usage is TRBJ2-1; TRBD2 agrees at 14 bases. Trimming took 4 bases from V and 2 from J; bases not matched to a gene: 4. The CDR3 contains 17 residues. CDR1 and CDR2 from the germline V gene are MNHEY and SMNVEV (reference sequence). The CDR3, as DNA: TGTGCCAGCAGTTCGCCGACTAGCGGGGGGGCCTACAATGAGCAGTTCTTC. Amino acids: CASSSPTSGGAYNEQFF.

This clone was seen just once. The rearrangement joins TRBV28 to TRBJ2-7; either TRBD1 or TRBD2 may fit D (5 bases each). The CDR3 loop spans 14 amino acids. Trimming pared 3 bases from V and 4 bases from J, leaving 13 bases between. CDR1 and CDR2 from the germline V gene are MDHEN and SYDVKM. The CDR3 sequence: CASSFYGGIYEQYF. The CDR3 region has the DNA TGTGCCAGCAGTTTTTATGGGGGAATTTACGAGCAGTACTTC. The variable domain in full, completed from reference TRBV28 and TRBJ2-7, reads DVKVTQSSRYLVKRTGEKVFLECVQDMDHENMFWYRQDPGLGLRLIYFSYDVKMKEKGDIPEGYSVSREKKERFSLILESASTNQTSMYLCASSFYGGIYEQYFGPGTRLTVT.